Listed below are T cell receptor beta chains from one sample, sequenced in a study of blood T cells in healthy people across ages. TCRdb analysed the 5' RACE reads with MiXCR anew, one entry per CDR3 protein. Here the sample spans about 700,000 distinct CDR3 sequences, approximately 30% being singletons. Source material: blood. The receptors come from a woman of 80 years or more in good health. CDR3s include the opening cysteine and the closing phenylalanine or tryptophan. The order of the fields is V gene, D gene, J gene, clone size, CDR3 DNA, CDR3 protein. A D gene is named only where the DNA matches it firmly. Rows may omit the clone size; those that give it use once, few, many or a size class.

v_call: TRBV28; d_call: TRBD1; j_call: TRBJ2-7; clone_size: many; cdr3_nt: TGTGCCAGCTCACCGGGACAGGGGTACGAGCAGTACTTC; cdr3_aa: CASSPGQGYEQYF
v_call: TRBV24-1; d_call: TRBD2; j_call: TRBJ2-5; clone_size: many; cdr3_nt: TGTGCCACCAGTGAACGTCCGGGACTAGCGGCCCTGGAGACCCAGTACTTC; cdr3_aa: CATSERPGLAALETQYF
v_call: TRBV5-1; d_call: TRBD2; j_call: TRBJ2-1; clone_size: NA; cdr3_nt: TGCGCCAGCAGGCTCCCCGGGACTACCTACAATGAGCAGTTCTTC; cdr3_aa: CASRLPGTTYNEQFF
v_call: TRBV7-9; d_call: NA; j_call: TRBJ1-1; clone_size: many; cdr3_nt: TGTGCCAGCAGCTTACGTGAGGAGAACACTGAAGCTTTCTTT; cdr3_aa: CASSLREENTEAFF
v_call: TRBV12-3/TRBV12-4; d_call: TRBD2; j_call: TRBJ2-4; clone_size: many; cdr3_nt: TGTGCCAGCAGTTTAGCGTTGGGAGGAGGGACTAGCGGGGGGGCGGTCATTCAGTACTTC; cdr3_aa: CASSLALGGGTSGGAVIQYF
v_call: TRBV5-1; d_call: NA; j_call: TRBJ2-3; clone_size: many; cdr3_nt: TGCGCCAGCAGCTTGGCCGCCGTGGTGACAGATACGCAGTATTTT; cdr3_aa: CASSLAAVVTDTQYF
v_call: TRBV9; d_call: TRBD1; j_call: TRBJ1-4; clone_size: NA; cdr3_nt: TGTGCCAGCAGCCAACGGACAGGAGATACAACTAATGAAAAACTGTTTTTT; cdr3_aa: CASSQRTGDTTNEKLFF
v_call: TRBV27; d_call: NA; j_call: TRBJ2-5; clone_size: many; cdr3_nt: TGTGCCAGCAGCTCCCTGTTGGCGGGGAGCTTCCAAGAGACCCAGTACTTC; cdr3_aa: CASSSLLAGSFQETQYF
v_call: TRBV12-3/TRBV12-4; d_call: TRBD1; j_call: TRBJ2-7; clone_size: many; cdr3_nt: TGTGCCAGCAGAAAACGGGGACAGGGGTTGCGGTACGAGCAGTACTTC; cdr3_aa: CASRKRGQGLRYEQYF
v_call: TRBV29-1; d_call: TRBD1; j_call: TRBJ2-3; clone_size: NA; cdr3_nt: TGCAGCGTAGCAGGGGGTAGAGAGACAGATACGCAGTATTTT; cdr3_aa: CSVAGGRETDTQYF
v_call: TRBV7-8; d_call: NA; j_call: TRBJ2-1; clone_size: many; cdr3_nt: TGTGCCAGCAGCTTTCGATCCAATGAGCAGTTCTTC; cdr3_aa: CASSFRSNEQFF
v_call: TRBV7-8; d_call: NA; j_call: TRBJ1-5; clone_size: NA; cdr3_nt: TGTGCCAGCAGCACGACAAGCCAGGGTCAGCCCCAGCATTTT; cdr3_aa: CASSTTSQGQPQHF
v_call: TRBV28; d_call: NA; j_call: TRBJ2-7; clone_size: many; cdr3_nt: TGTGCCAGCAGTTTACTCGTCGGCTCCTACGAGCAGTACTTC; cdr3_aa: CASSLLVGSYEQYF
v_call: TRBV10-3; d_call: TRBD2; j_call: TRBJ2-3; clone_size: many; cdr3_nt: TGTGCCATCGATACTAGCGGGGGGGGGGAAGATACGCAGTATTTT; cdr3_aa: CAIDTSGGGEDTQYF
v_call: TRBV4-1; d_call: TRBD2; j_call: TRBJ2-1; clone_size: NA; cdr3_nt: TGCGCCAGCAGCCAACGGTCCCTAGCGGGGGGGGCCGATGAGCAGTTCTTC; cdr3_aa: CASSQRSLAGGADEQFF
v_call: TRBV4-2; d_call: TRBD2; j_call: TRBJ2-3; clone_size: NA; cdr3_nt: TGTGCCAGCAGCCAAGACCCGACTAGCGGCGCTAGCACAGATACGCAGTATTTT; cdr3_aa: CASSQDPTSGASTDTQYF
v_call: TRBV7-9; d_call: TRBD1; j_call: TRBJ1-1; clone_size: many; cdr3_nt: TGTGCCAGCAGCCAGATAGGGACAGCCACTGAAGCTTTCTTT; cdr3_aa: CASSQIGTATEAFF
v_call: TRBV3-1; d_call: TRBD2; j_call: TRBJ2-1; clone_size: NA; cdr3_nt: TGTGCCAGCAGCCAAGTAGGGACTAGCCTAAATGAGCAGTTCTTC; cdr3_aa: CASSQVGTSLNEQFF
v_call: TRBV6-5; d_call: TRBD1; j_call: TRBJ2-5; clone_size: few; cdr3_nt: TGTGCCAGCAGTGGGGACAGGGCAACGACCCAGTACTTC; cdr3_aa: CASSGDRATTQYF
v_call: TRBV7-3; d_call: TRBD2; j_call: TRBJ2-3; clone_size: many; cdr3_nt: TGTGCCAGCAGCTTGACTAGCGTTGCGACAGATACGCAGTATTTT; cdr3_aa: CASSLTSVATDTQYF
v_call: TRBV30; d_call: NA; j_call: TRBJ1-2; clone_size: NA; cdr3_nt: TGTGCCTGGAGTCCCCCCCGGGGTAACTATGGCTACACCTTC; cdr3_aa: CAWSPPRGNYGYTF
v_call: TRBV27; d_call: NA; j_call: TRBJ1-1; clone_size: NA; cdr3_nt: TGTGCCAGCAGTTCAGGGCTGAGCACTGAAGCTTTCTTT; cdr3_aa: CASSSGLSTEAFF
v_call: TRBV10-3; d_call: NA; j_call: TRBJ1-1; clone_size: NA; cdr3_nt: TGTGCCATCAGTGAGGCGGGGGGTAGCACTGAAGCTTTCTTT; cdr3_aa: CAISEAGGSTEAFF
v_call: TRBV30; d_call: TRBD1; j_call: TRBJ1-2; clone_size: NA; cdr3_nt: TGTGCCTGGGGAGACCCGGGACAGGGGAACTATGGCTACACCTTC; cdr3_aa: CAWGDPGQGNYGYTF
v_call: TRBV6-2/TRBV6-3; d_call: NA; j_call: TRBJ2-1; clone_size: many; cdr3_nt: TGTGCCAGCAGTGCCGTCAGGGGAAATGAGCAGTTCTTC; cdr3_aa: CASSAVRGNEQFF
v_call: TRBV3-1; d_call: NA; j_call: TRBJ2-5; clone_size: many; cdr3_nt: TGTGCCAGCAGCCAAGGTTGGCTTTCGGTCGGACAGTCCCAAGAGACCCAGTACTTC; cdr3_aa: CASSQGWLSVGQSQETQYF
v_call: TRBV2; d_call: NA; j_call: TRBJ1-5; clone_size: many; cdr3_nt: TGTGCCAGCAGGAGGCAGGGCGCGGGCAATCAGCCCCAGCATTTT; cdr3_aa: CASRRQGAGNQPQHF
v_call: TRBV20-1; d_call: NA; j_call: TRBJ2-2; clone_size: once; cdr3_nt: TGCAGTGCTAGAGATTGGGGGGGGGCTAGCCCAACCGGGGAGCTGTTTTTT; cdr3_aa: CSARDWGGASPTGELFF
v_call: TRBV6-2/TRBV6-3; d_call: NA; j_call: TRBJ1-2; clone_size: many; cdr3_nt: TGTGCCAGCAGCCTGGCAGACAACTATGGCTACACCTTC; cdr3_aa: CASSLADNYGYTF
v_call: TRBV6-2/TRBV6-3; d_call: TRBD2; j_call: TRBJ2-1; clone_size: many; cdr3_nt: TGTGCCAGCATTCCCGGGGGGGGCGAATCCCTCGGGTCCTACAATGAGCAGTTCTTC; cdr3_aa: CASIPGGGESLGSYNEQFF
v_call: TRBV20-1; d_call: NA; j_call: TRBJ2-7; clone_size: many; cdr3_nt: TGCAGTGCTAGAGATCGGGGGGCAAGGTACGAGCAGTACTTC; cdr3_aa: CSARDRGARYEQYF
v_call: TRBV6-5; d_call: TRBD1; j_call: TRBJ1-6; clone_size: many; cdr3_nt: TGTGCCAGCAGTTCGACAGGGCCTGCTAATTCACCCCTCCACTTT; cdr3_aa: CASSSTGPANSPLHF
v_call: TRBV30; d_call: TRBD1; j_call: TRBJ1-5; clone_size: NA; cdr3_nt: TGTGCCTGGAGTCGAAACCGGGACAGGGGAGGGAGCAATCAGCCCCAGCATTTT; cdr3_aa: CAWSRNRDRGGSNQPQHF
v_call: TRBV7-2; d_call: NA; j_call: TRBJ2-7; clone_size: NA; cdr3_nt: TGTGCCAGCAGCTGGGCCAGCACGGAGGGCGAGCAGTACTTC; cdr3_aa: CASSWASTEGEQYF
v_call: TRBV7-7; d_call: NA; j_call: TRBJ2-3; clone_size: NA; cdr3_nt: TGTGCTAGCAGCCGGAACTATGCAGATACGCAGTATTTT; cdr3_aa: CASSRNYADTQYF
v_call: TRBV25-1; d_call: NA; j_call: TRBJ1-2; clone_size: few; cdr3_nt: TGTGCCAGCAGTGACTCCGGCTATGGCCACACCTTC; cdr3_aa: CASSDSGYGHTF
v_call: TRBV6-5; d_call: TRBD1; j_call: TRBJ1-1; clone_size: few; cdr3_nt: TGTGCCAGCAGTCCGGGACAGGTCCATGCTGAAGCTTTCTTT; cdr3_aa: CASSPGQVHAEAFF
v_call: TRBV2; d_call: TRBD2; j_call: TRBJ2-1; clone_size: many; cdr3_nt: TGTGCCAGCAGTGAAGCCCCGCGGGGGGAGCAGTTCTTC; cdr3_aa: CASSEAPRGEQFF
v_call: TRBV15; d_call: TRBD1; j_call: TRBJ2-7; clone_size: many; cdr3_nt: TGTGCCACCAGCAGAGATTTCCTCGGACAGGGCTACGAGCAGTACTTC; cdr3_aa: CATSRDFLGQGYEQYF
v_call: TRBV7-9; d_call: NA; j_call: TRBJ2-1; clone_size: NA; cdr3_nt: TGTGCCAGCAGCTTAGAACACTCAGGGGAGTTCTTC; cdr3_aa: CASSLEHSGEFF
v_call: TRBV5-1; d_call: NA; j_call: TRBJ1-6; clone_size: NA; cdr3_nt: TGCGCCAGCAGTCGCGACAGCAGCTCCTATAATTCACCCCTCCACTTT; cdr3_aa: CASSRDSSSYNSPLHF
v_call: TRBV27; d_call: NA; j_call: TRBJ2-1; clone_size: NA; cdr3_nt: TGTGCCAGCAGTTTAGGTGTGGGAGGCTCCCATAAAGATGAGCAGTTCTTC; cdr3_aa: CASSLGVGGSHKDEQFF
v_call: TRBV7-9; d_call: NA; j_call: TRBJ2-7; clone_size: few; cdr3_nt: TGTGCCAGCAGGAAAGACGGGGGCCGCTCCTACAATGAGCAGTACTTC; cdr3_aa: CASRKDGGRSYNEQYF
v_call: TRBV7-8; d_call: NA; j_call: TRBJ2-1; clone_size: NA; cdr3_nt: TGTGCCAGCAGGTCCCCCCCGGCAACGGGGGCCCCGCCCGATAGCTACAATGAGCAGTTCTTC; cdr3_aa: CASRSPPATGAPPDSYNEQFF
v_call: TRBV7-6; d_call: NA; j_call: TRBJ2-3; clone_size: NA; cdr3_nt: TGTGCCAGCAGCTTATTTGGCGGGGCGGTAAAAAATACGCAGTATTTT; cdr3_aa: CASSLFGGAVKNTQYF
v_call: TRBV20-1; d_call: TRBD2; j_call: TRBJ2-3; clone_size: many; cdr3_nt: TGCAGTGCCCAAGCTAGCGGGGGAGATACAGATACGCAGTATTTT; cdr3_aa: CSAQASGGDTDTQYF
v_call: TRBV3-1; d_call: TRBD2; j_call: TRBJ2-5; clone_size: few; cdr3_nt: TGTGCCAGCAGCCAAGATGGGACTAGCGGGGGTGCGGAGACCCAGTACTTC; cdr3_aa: CASSQDGTSGGAETQYF